The 30 T cell receptor beta chains in this list originate from one sample, sequenced in a study of T-cell reconstitution after alpha-beta-depleted transplantation in children. Library preparation (for TCRbeta) was performed with unique molecular identifiers. TCRdb re-analysed the PCR reads in MiXCR, keeping a single row per CDR3 protein. This sample carries about 400,000 distinct CDR3 sequences, around 21% of them seen once, and the ten largest clones take 3.8%. Sequences were derived from PBMCs from the stem cell graft donor, sampled from the stem cell graft. Receptor source: a human donor who donated a stem cell graft to a child with acute myeloid leukemia.

This clonotype was seen a handful of times. This sequence joins TRBV12-3 or TRBV12-4 and TRBJ1-1, with D unclear. The CDR3 totals 15 residues. V was clipped by 5 bases and J by 0 bases, with 13 bases between them. The DNA for the CDR3 is TGTGCCAGCAGTCCGACCCTTTTGGTGAACACTGAAGCTTTCTTT. Its protein is CASSPTLLVNTEAFF.

The rearrangement joins TRBV6-1 to TRBJ1-4, with 10 bases that match TRBD1. The CDR3 extends over 18 amino acids. V lost 5 bases and J lost 5; bases outside the gene matches: 14. CDR1 and CDR2 (germline): MNHNS, SASEGT. The CDR3 sequence: CASSPTGQGRSMNEKLFF. The CDR3 region has the DNA TGTGCCAGCAGTCCAACGGGACAGGGGCGCTCGATGAATGAAAAACTGTTTTTT.

In this sample, this clonotype turned up a few times. The rearrangement joins TRBV20-1 to TRBJ2-5, with D perhaps TRBD1 or TRBD2 (6 bases each). The ends were cut back, 6 bases at V and 4 bases at J, with 21 bases in the middle. Germline V lookup: CDR1 DFQATT, CDR2 SNEGSKA (reference sequence). CDR3 length: 15 amino acids. CDR3 sequence (DNA): TGCAGTGCCCCCCTGGGGGGCGGGGTTCGAGAGACCCAGTACTTC. It yields the protein CSAPLGGGVRETQYF.

The table lists this clonotype with a few counts. The CDR3 bases are TGCAGCGTCTCGAAGGGTAGTAGCGGGCCCAGAGCATCCCACGAGCAGTACTTC. It yields the protein CSVSKGSSGPRASHEQYF. The genes are TRBV29-1 and TRBJ2-7; 7 nucleotides match TRBD2. The V gene end was trimmed by 6 bases and the J gene end by 5 bases; junction bases not matched to a gene: 25. CDR1 is SQVTM and CDR2 is ANQGSEA in the germline V gene. This CDR3 is 18 amino acids long.

This chain uses TRBV29-1 with TRBJ2-1; D possibly uses TRBD1 or TRBD2 (5 bases each). CDR1 is SQVTM, CDR2 ANQGSEA, per germline. Trimming removed 1 base at V and 2 bases at J, with 12 bases between. The CDR3 has 15 residues. The CDR3: CSVEGAEGTYNEQFF. Written as DNA, the CDR3 is TGCAGCGTTGAAGGCGCCGAGGGGACCTACAATGAGCAGTTCTTC.

This clonotype was seen more than once but under ten times. J is TRBJ1-1 and V is TRBV6-5, with TRBD1 identical over 7 bases. The CDR3 runs to 19 residues. Trimming took 2 bases from V and 1 from J; bases not matched to a gene: 16. From germline, CDR1 is MNHEY and CDR2 SVGAGI. The CDR3 nucleotides are TGTGCCAGCAGTTACCTAATCTCGGCAGGGGGATTTGGGAACACTGAAGCTTTCTTT. This codes for CASSYLISAGGFGNTEAFF.

This clonotype was detected ten times or more. The chain uses TRBV27 and TRBJ1-5; 8 bases are shared with TRBD1. Germline V CDR1 and CDR2: MNHEY, SMNVEV (reference sequence). V lost 6 bases, J lost 5 bases, and 6 bases stayed unmatched. The CDR3 runs to 14 residues. The CDR3 nucleotides are TGTGCCAGCAGCGGACAGGGAAGCTATCAGCCCCAGCATTTT. Residues: CASSGQGSYQPQHF.

The rearrangement joins TRBV28 to TRBJ1-2; 10 nucleotides line up with TRBD1. The germline CDR1 and CDR2 sequences are MDHEN and SYDVKM. There are 15 residues in the CDR3. Germline trimming cut 0 bases from V and 6 bases from J; bases unmatched to any gene: 4. DNA of the CDR3: TGTGCCAGCAGTTTATGGACAGGGGGCGTAGATGGCTACACCTTC. Translation: CASSLWTGGVDGYTF.

The rearrangement uses TRBV11-2 and TRBJ1-5; 8 bases map to TRBD1. Germline CDR1 reads SGHAT; CDR2 reads FQNNGV. This CDR3 contains 15 residues. The V and J ends lost 5 bases and 6 bases, in that order; junction bases with no gene match: 9. CDR3 DNA: TGTGCCAGCAGCCCAGGGGGCGGCGGTGTTCAGCCCCAGCATTTT. This codes for CASSPGGGGVQPQHF.

V is TRBV28 and J is TRBJ2-2; maybe TRBD1 (5 bases). The CDR3 has 15 residues. From germline, CDR1 is MDHEN and CDR2 SYDVKM. Between the trimmed V and J ends, which lost 2 bases and 6 bases, there was a span of 13 bases. CDR3 protein: CASSLDPGIAGELFF. CDR3 bases: TGTGCCAGCAGTTTAGACCCAGGGATAGCCGGGGAGCTGTTTTTT. The full variable domain, rest sourced from reference TRBV28 and TRBJ2-2, is DVKVTQSSRYLVKRTGEKVFLECVQDMDHENMFWYRQDPGLGLRLIYFSYDVKMKEKGDIPEGYSVSREKKERFSLILESASTNQTSMYLCASSLDPGIAGELFFGEGSRLTVL.

This clonotype was counted only a few times. This chain links TRBV12-3 or TRBV12-4 with TRBJ2-3; 10 nucleotides agree with TRBD2. CDR3 length: 16 residues. The V segment lost 5 bases and the J segment 5 bases; nucleotides outside the gene matches: 10. CDR3 protein: CASSLQPAGGGDTQYF. The CDR3 coding sequence is TGTGCCAGCAGTCTTCAACCAGCGGGAGGGGGAGATACGCAGTATTTT.

This clonotype was found a few times. This rearrangement joins TRBV12-3 or TRBV12-4 to TRBJ2-7, with D tentatively TRBD1 (6 bases). The CDR3 extends over 14 amino acids. Trimming pared 6 bases from V and 3 bases from J, leaving 15 bases between. The DNA of the CDR3 is TGTGCCAGCAGCCCTAGGGACACGTACTACGAGCAGTACTTC. Translation gives CASSPRDTYYEQYF.

This clonotype was observed a handful of times. This sequence joins TRBV4-1 and TRBJ2-2; 10 bases agree with TRBD1. The V gene's germline CDR1 is MGHRA and CDR2 YSYEKL. The V segment lost 3 bases and the J segment 3 bases; nucleotides outside the gene matches: 4. The CDR3 contains 16 residues. DNA of the CDR3: TGCGCCAGCAGCCAGCTCGGGACAGGGGACACCGGGGAGCTGTTTTTT. Amino acids: CASSQLGTGDTGELFF.

This clonotype was detected a few times. The rearrangement uses TRBV6-1 and TRBJ2-7; 8 positions agree with TRBD1. V shed 6 bases, J shed 3 bases, and the junction held 16 bases outside the gene matches. The CDR3 length is 17 residues. Germline values: CDR1 MNHNS, CDR2 SASEGT. CDR3 region: CASRATGDGGLGYEQYF. The DNA for the CDR3 is TGTGCCAGCAGAGCGACAGGGGACGGTGGGTTAGGCTACGAGCAGTACTTC.

The genes are TRBV10-3 and TRBJ2-7; 7 nucleotides match TRBD2. The CDR3 totals 15 residues. V was pared by 10 bases and J by 6 bases, with 18 bases of the junction left unmatched. From germline, CDR1 is ENHRY and CDR2 SYGVKD. CDR3 sequence (DNA): TGTGCCACGGGTCCCGCGGGAGCCGGGAATGGCGAGCAGTACTTC. Its protein is CATGPAGAGNGEQYF.

This clonotype was counted between two and nine times. V usage is TRBV5-1 and J usage is TRBJ2-7; a possible D gene is TRBD1 (6 bases). The CDR3 extends over 15 amino acids. The germline V and J ends were trimmed by 2 bases and 1 base, with 13 bases remaining between them. CDR1 SGHRS and CDR2 YFSETQ come from the germline V gene. The CDR3 sequence: CASSFRQGHSYEQYF. The CDR3 coding sequence is TGCGCCAGCAGCTTCCGGCAGGGACATTCCTACGAGCAGTACTTC.

At least ten counts were recorded for this clonotype. The chain joins TRBV12-3 or TRBV12-4 to TRBJ2-7; 7 bases fit TRBD2. V trimming: 5 bases; J trimming: 3 bases; junction bases outside the gene matches: 13. CDR3 length: 16 amino acids. CDR3 residues: CASSPQREGEGYEQYF. In DNA form, the CDR3 reads TGTGCCAGCAGTCCTCAAAGGGAGGGTGAAGGCTACGAGCAGTACTTC.

This clonotype was detected many times. The chain uses TRBV28 and TRBJ1-5; TRBD1 might be the D (6 bases). The CDR3 sequence is 15 residues long. The V gene's germline CDR1 is MDHEN and CDR2 SYDVKM. V gave up 2 bases and J gave up 0 bases, with 8 bases separating them. CDR3 sequence reads: CASSLAGDSNQPQHF. The DNA for the CDR3 is TGTGCCAGCAGTTTAGCAGGGGATAGCAATCAGCCCCAGCATTTT.

The gene calls are TRBV7-9 and TRBJ2-1; D remains ambiguous. Germline values: CDR1 SEHNR, CDR2 FQNEAQ (reference sequence). Trimming took 0 bases from V and 5 from J, leaving 8 bases between them. The length of the CDR3 is 14 residues. In nucleotides, the CDR3 is TGTGCCAGCAGCTTAGCGGGAACCCACAATGAGCAGTTCTTC. Amino acid sequence: CASSLAGTHNEQFF.

The rearrangement links TRBV6-2 or TRBV6-3 to TRBJ2-1; 7 nucleotides agree with TRBD2. CDR1 is MNHEY, CDR2 SVGEGT, per germline. V dropped 5 bases and J dropped 5; count of bases not matched to a gene: 6. The CDR3 runs to 14 residues. Written as DNA, the CDR3 is TGTGCCAGCAGTATATGGGAGGGTAACAATGAGCAGTTCTTC. The encoded protein is CASSIWEGNNEQFF.

This clonotype was detected only a few times. The V and J genes are TRBV9 and TRBJ2-7; 8 bases line up with TRBD1. The V gene end was trimmed by 4 bases and the J gene end by 4 bases; junction bases not matched to a gene: 7. The CDR3 consists of 14 residues. Looked up from germline, CDR1 is SGDLS and CDR2 is YYNGEE. As DNA, the CDR3 is TGTGCCAGCAGCCCGCAGGGGGCTACGTACGAGCAGTACTTC. Translated: CASSPQGATYEQYF.

This clonotype was detected only a few times. The V call is TRBV29-1, the J call TRBJ2-7, with TRBD2 matching 10 bases. The CDR3 covers 14 residues. Losses at the gene ends were 6 bases for V and 6 bases for J; bases not matched to a gene: 11. Germline loops: CDR1 SQVTM, CDR2 ANQGSEA. This chain's CDR3 is CSVQPLAGEVEQYF. As DNA, the CDR3 is TGCAGCGTCCAACCGCTAGCGGGAGAGGTCGAGCAGTACTTC.

This clonotype was counted at least ten times. The rearrangement uses TRBV6-2 or TRBV6-3 and TRBJ1-1; no firm D call. With 5 bases removed from V and 3 bases from J, the gap between germline ends came to 7 bases. The CDR3 has 12 residues. From germline, CDR1 is MNHEY and CDR2 SVGEGT. The CDR3: CASSNSHTEAFF. The CDR3 coding sequence is TGTGCCAGCAGTAACAGCCACACTGAAGCTTTCTTT.

V and J are TRBV7-2 and TRBJ2-3; TRBD2 might be the D (6 bases). Trimming pared 1 base from V and 5 bases from J, leaving 13 bases between. Germline V gives CDR1 SGHTA, CDR2 FQGNSA. The CDR3 length is 15 residues. The CDR3 region has the DNA TGTGCCAGCAGCTTAGTAGGCGGGAAGGGAGATACGCAGTATTTT. Translating gives CASSLVGGKGDTQYF. The full variable domain, with the rest looked up from reference TRBV7-2 and TRBJ2-3, is GAGVSQSPSNKVTEKGKDVELRCDPISGHTALYWYRQSLGQGLEFLIYFQGNSAPDKSGLPSDRFSAERTGGSVSTLTIQRTQQEDSAVYLCASSLVGGKGDTQYFGPGTRLTVL.

This CDR3 is CSVARTMGDIQYF. The CDR3 nucleotides are TGCAGCGTTGCCAGGACAATGGGGGACATTCAGTACTTC. The rearrangement links TRBV29-1 to TRBJ2-4; TRBD1 or TRBD2 may be the D gene (5 bases each). V dropped 4 bases and J dropped 8 bases, with 15 bases sitting between them. The germline V gene has CDR1 SQVTM and CDR2 ANQGSEA. This CDR3 is 13 amino acids long.

This clonotype was observed a handful of times. The chain couples TRBV20-1 to TRBJ2-2; 10 nucleotides line up with TRBD2. The CDR3 totals 17 residues. In germline, CDR1 is DFQATT, CDR2 SNEGSKA (reference sequence). Trimming at V came to 3 bases and at J to 1 base, leaving 8 bases not matched to a gene. The DNA for the CDR3 is TGCAGTGCTAGTCCAGCGGGAGGGGTGGTGAACACCGGGGAGCTGTTTTTT. Protein product: CSASPAGGVVNTGELFF.

This clonotype was found a few times. The rearrangement uses TRBV24-1 and TRBJ2-1; 7 bases agree with TRBD2. CDR1 is KGHDR and CDR2 is SFDVKD in the germline V gene. The junction had 6 bases not matched to a gene; V was cut back by 0 bases and J by 11 bases. The CDR3 is 14 amino acids. The CDR3 spells CATSDLSKGTKQFF. The CDR3 nucleotides are TGTGCCACCAGTGATTTGAGCAAGGGGACTAAGCAGTTCTTC.

This clonotype showed up many times. This chain uses TRBV29-1 with TRBJ1-1; tentative D call: TRBD1 (5 bases). CDR1 SQVTM and CDR2 ANQGSEA come from the germline V gene. The CDR3 spans 15 residues. With 2 bases removed from V and 0 bases from J, the gap between germline ends came to 13 bases. The CDR3 region has the DNA TGCAGCGTTGAAAGAAGGGGCTCGATGAACACTGAAGCTTTCTTT. This sequence encodes CSVERRGSMNTEAFF.

CDR3 loop: CSAMRTGWETQYF. The CDR3 DNA reads as TGCAGTGCTATGCGGACAGGATGGGAGACCCAGTACTTC. The chain uses TRBV20-1 and TRBJ2-5; the match to TRBD1 covers 7 bases. This CDR3 region has 13 residues. V trimming: 4 bases; J trimming: 5 bases; junction bases outside the gene matches: 7. Looked up from germline, CDR1 is DFQATT and CDR2 is SNEGSKA (reference sequence).

The chain carries TRBV24-1 and TRBJ2-5; D is undetermined. The germline V gene has CDR1 KGHDR and CDR2 SFDVKD. The CDR3 contains 16 residues. V was cut by 3 bases and J by 1 base, with 14 bases left in between. The chain's CDR3 is CATSDMASTSQETQYF. The CDR3 DNA follows: TGTGCCACCAGTGATATGGCCAGTACTTCCCAAGAGACCCAGTACTTC.